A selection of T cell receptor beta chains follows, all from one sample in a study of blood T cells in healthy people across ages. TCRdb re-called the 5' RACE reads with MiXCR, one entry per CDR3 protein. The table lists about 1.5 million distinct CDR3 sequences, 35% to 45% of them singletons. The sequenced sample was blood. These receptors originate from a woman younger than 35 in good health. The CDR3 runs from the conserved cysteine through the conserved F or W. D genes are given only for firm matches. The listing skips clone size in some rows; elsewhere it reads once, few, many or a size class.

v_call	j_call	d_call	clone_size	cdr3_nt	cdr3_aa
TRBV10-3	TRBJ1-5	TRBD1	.	TGTGCCATCACCCAATGGGACAGGGGAGATATGCTTAGCAATCAGCCCCAGCATTTT	CAITQWDRGDMLSNQPQHF
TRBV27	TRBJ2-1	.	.	TGTGCCAGCAGTTCACCGGGGGCCGGCGAGCAGTTCTTC	CASSSPGAGEQFF
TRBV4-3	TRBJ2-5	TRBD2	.	TGCGCCAGCAGCCAAGCTACTAGCGGGGGTCTGGGGGAGACCCAGTACTTC	CASSQATSGGLGETQYF
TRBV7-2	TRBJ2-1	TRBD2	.	TGTGCCAGCAGCCTACTCGGACTAGCCTCCAATGAGCAGTTCTTC	CASSLLGLASNEQFF
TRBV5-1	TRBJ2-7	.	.	TGCGCCAGCAGCTTGTCTTATTCCGGCCGGGACGGATATCCCTACGAGCAGTACTTC	CASSLSYSGRDGYPYEQYF
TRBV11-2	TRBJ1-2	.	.	TGTGCCAGCAGCTTATATGGGGTTGACGGGGGCTACACCTTC	CASSLYGVDGGYTF
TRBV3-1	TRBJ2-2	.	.	TGTGCCAGCAGCCAAGATCGACGATGGGGCGGGGAGCTGTTTTTT	CASSQDRRWGGELFF
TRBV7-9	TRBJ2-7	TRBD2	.	TGTGCCAGCAGCCACACGGGGGGGGAGCCAGGGGTGCAGTACTTC	CASSHTGGEPGVQYF
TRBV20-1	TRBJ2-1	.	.	TGCAGTGCTAGAGTAATAAATGAGCAGTTCTTC	CSARVINEQFF
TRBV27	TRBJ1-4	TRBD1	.	TGTGCCAGCAGTTCCCCCAGACAGGGAAGGAATGAAAAACTGTTTTTT	CASSSPRQGRNEKLFF
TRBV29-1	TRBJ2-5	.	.	TGCAGCGTCAGGGGTAGCAGGGAGACCCAGTACTTC	CSVRGSRETQYF
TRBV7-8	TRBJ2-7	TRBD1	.	TGTGCCAGCAGCCTGGGACAGACAACCTACAATGAGCAGTACTTC	CASSLGQTTYNEQYF
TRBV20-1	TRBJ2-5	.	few	TGCAGTGCTATCAGAGGGGGGGAGACCCAGTACTTC	CSAIRGGETQYF
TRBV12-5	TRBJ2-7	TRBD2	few	TGTGCTAGTGGTTTGGGCGGACTAGCGTCCTACGAGCAGTACTTC	CASGLGGLASYEQYF
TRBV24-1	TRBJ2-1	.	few	TGTGCCACCAGTGATTCCCTGAGCAGGAGAGGTGAGCAGTTCTTC	CATSDSLSRRGEQFF
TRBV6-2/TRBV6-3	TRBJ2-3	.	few	TGTGCCAGCAGTTACTCACAGGCTGGTCGAGATACGCAGTATTTT	CASSYSQAGRDTQYF
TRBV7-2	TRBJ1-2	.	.	TGTGCTAGCAGCTTGAAGGGGGTTATCTATGGCTACACCTTC	CASSLKGVIYGYTF
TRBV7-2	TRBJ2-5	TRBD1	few	TGTGCCAGCAGCTTTGACAGGGGTTGGGAGACCCAGTACTTC	CASSFDRGWETQYF
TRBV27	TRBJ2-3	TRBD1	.	TGTGCCAGCAGGTTGGGGACAGGGTTGATAGATACGCAGTATTTT	CASRLGTGLIDTQYF
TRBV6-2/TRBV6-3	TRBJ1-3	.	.	TGTGCCAGCAGCCCAAGGACGGGTTTCTCTGGAAACACCATATATTTT	CASSPRTGFSGNTIYF
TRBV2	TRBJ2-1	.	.	TGTGCCAGCAGTGAAGCTCAGGCCGTCCGCGCCATTGATGAGCAGTTCTTC	CASSEAQAVRAIDEQFF
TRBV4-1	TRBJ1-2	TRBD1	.	TGCGCCAGCAGCCGAACCACGGGACAGATCAATAACTATGGCTACACCTTC	CASSRTTGQINNYGYTF
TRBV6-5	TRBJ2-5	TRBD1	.	TGTGCCAGCAGGAGGGGGCTTGGGGAGACCCAGTACTTC	CASRRGLGETQYF
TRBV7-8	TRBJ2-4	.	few	TGTGCCAGCAGTGCAGTGCTTGGGGACATTCAGTACTTC	CASSAVLGDIQYF
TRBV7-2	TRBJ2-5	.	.	TGTGCCAGCAGCTTAGCGTTTAGCAAAGAGACCCAGTACTTC	CASSLAFSKETQYF
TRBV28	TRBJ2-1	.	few	TGTGCCAGCAGTTTCCGACTAGACAATGAGCAGTTCTTC	CASSFRLDNEQFF
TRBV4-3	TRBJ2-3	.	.	TGCGCCAGCAGCCAAGATTTACAAAGTACAGATACGCAGTATTTT	CASSQDLQSTDTQYF
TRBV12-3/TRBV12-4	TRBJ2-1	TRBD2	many	TGTGCCAGCAGCCTTAGCGGGGGGGGTTACAATGAGCAGTTCTTC	CASSLSGGGYNEQFF
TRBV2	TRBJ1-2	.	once	TGTGCCAGCAGTGAAGTTCAAGCTTCTGGCTACACCTTC	CASSEVQASGYTF
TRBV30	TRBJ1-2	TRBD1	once	TGTGCCTGGACCCCCGGACAGGGGGCAATTGGCTACACCTTC	CAWTPGQGAIGYTF
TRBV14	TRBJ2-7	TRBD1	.	TGTGCCAGCAGCCTGTTACCGGGACAGGGAACCTACGAGCAGTACTTC	CASSLLPGQGTYEQYF
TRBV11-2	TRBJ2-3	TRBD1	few	TGTGCCAGCAGCCGAGGGACAGGGAGCACAGATACGCAGTATTTT	CASSRGTGSTDTQYF
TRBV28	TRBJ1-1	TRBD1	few	TGTGCCAGCAGTCTCCGGACAGGGAGGGCTGAAGCTTTCTTT	CASSLRTGRAEAFF
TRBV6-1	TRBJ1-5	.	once	TGTGCCAGCAATTCGAGGACACAAAATCAGCCCCAGCATTTT	CASNSRTQNQPQHF
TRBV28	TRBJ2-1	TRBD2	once	TGTGCCAGCAGTGTAGCGGGGAGGAGGATCAATGAGCAGTTCTTC	CASSVAGRRINEQFF
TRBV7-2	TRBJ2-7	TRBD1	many	TGTGCCAGCAGCTTACGGACAGGACCCTACGAGCAGTACTTC	CASSLRTGPYEQYF
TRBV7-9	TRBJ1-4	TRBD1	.	TGTGCCGGCACAGGGGTGGATGAAAAACTGTTTTTT	CAGTGVDEKLFF
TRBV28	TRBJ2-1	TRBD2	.	TGTGCCAGCAGTTTAGGGTCCCGACTAGCTAATAATGAGCAGTTCTTC	CASSLGSRLANNEQFF
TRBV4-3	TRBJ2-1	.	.	TGCGCCAGCAGCCAATCCGGAGGGGCACACGAGCAGTTCTTC	CASSQSGGAHEQFF
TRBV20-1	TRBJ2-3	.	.	TGCAGTGCTAGCGGTTCTATTCCACCGGGACCGTTTTCCACAGATACGCAGTATTTT	CSASGSIPPGPFSTDTQYF
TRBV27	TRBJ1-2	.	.	TGTGCCAGCAGTTTCGACGGATCCTATGGCTACACCTTC	CASSFDGSYGYTF
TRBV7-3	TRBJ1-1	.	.	TGTGCCAGCAGCTTAGTGGGAGAGGGGTACACTGAAGCTTTCTTT	CASSLVGEGYTEAFF
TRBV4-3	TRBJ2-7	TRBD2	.	TGCGCCAGCAGCGCAAGCCTCGGACTAGCGGGGGACTACGAGCAGTACTTC	CASSASLGLAGDYEQYF
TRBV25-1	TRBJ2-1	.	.	TGTGCCGGCAGTGAATTCACAGGGAGCCCTCCCTACAATGAGCTGTTCTTC	CAGSEFTGSPPYNELFF
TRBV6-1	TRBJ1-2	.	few	TGTGCCAGCAAGGAGATTAACGTCCCCGGGTATGGCTACACCTTC	CASKEINVPGYGYTF
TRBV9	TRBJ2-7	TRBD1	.	TGTGCCAGCAGCAAAACAGGGGGCGGAAACGAGCAGTACTTC	CASSKTGGGNEQYF
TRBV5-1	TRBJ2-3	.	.	TGCGCCAGCGTGTGGGGGGAGAGGACAGATACGCAGTATTTT	CASVWGERTDTQYF
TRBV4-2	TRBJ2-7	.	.	TGTGCCAGCAGCCGGGCGGACTTCACTACCTACGAGCAGTACTTC	CASSRADFTTYEQYF
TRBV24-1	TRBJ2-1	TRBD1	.	TGTGCCACCAGTGACCTGGACAGGGCAGAGCAGTTCTTC	CATSDLDRAEQFF
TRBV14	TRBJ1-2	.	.	TGTGCCAGCAGCCCCCGAGGTAGCGTGGGCTATGGCTACACCTTC	CASSPRGSVGYGYTF
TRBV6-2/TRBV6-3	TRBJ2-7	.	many	TGTGCCAGCAGCCTTACATGGACCGACGAGCAGTACTTC	CASSLTWTDEQYF
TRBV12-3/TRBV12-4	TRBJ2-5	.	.	TGTGCCAGCAGCCCACCGACCGCATGGGAGACCCAGTACTTC	CASSPPTAWETQYF
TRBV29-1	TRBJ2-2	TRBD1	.	TGCAGCGCTGACTCCGGGACAGGGAACACCGGGGAGCTGTTTTTT	CSADSGTGNTGELFF
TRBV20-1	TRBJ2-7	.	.	TGCAGTGCCACCGGGGGACCCTACGAGCAGTACTTC	CSATGGPYEQYF
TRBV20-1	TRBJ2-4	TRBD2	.	TGCAGTGCTGAACGGGGGGTAAACATTCAGTACTTC	CSAERGVNIQYF
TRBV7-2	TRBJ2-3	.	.	TGTGCCAGCACCCCGGCCCTTACGCAGTATTTT	CASTPALTQYF
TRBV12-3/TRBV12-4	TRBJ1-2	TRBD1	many	TGTGCCAGCAGCCGACAGGGTTTAAGCTATGGCTACACCTTC	CASSRQGLSYGYTF
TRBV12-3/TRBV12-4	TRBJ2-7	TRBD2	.	TGTGCCAGCAGCCCCCAGCGGGGGCCCTCCTACGAGCAGTACTTC	CASSPQRGPSYEQYF
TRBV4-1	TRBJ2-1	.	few	TGCGCCAGCAGCCACTCCCAGAACAATGAGCAGTTCTTC	CASSHSQNNEQFF
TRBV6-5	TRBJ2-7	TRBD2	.	TGTGCCAGCAGTGACCTAGCGGGGTACTACGAGCAGTACTTC	CASSDLAGYYEQYF